This TCR beta chain is drawn from a study of shared clonotypes between healthy human individuals. There are 15 residues in the CDR3. Trimming shortened V by 3 bases and J by 0 bases, and 9 bases separated the two germline ends. The germline V gene has CDR1 SGHTA and CDR2 FQGNSA. This was a deep-level run. Profiling relied on immunoSEQ multiplex PCR, and the TCRdb table lists in-frame clones only, not all of them. Here the sample spans a few hundred thousand clones, less than 98% being singletons. This chain links TRBV7-2 with TRBJ2-1; the D is unclear. The sequence was collected from a woman in her 30s in good health. The sample taken for sequencing was naive CD4+ T cells sorted from blood. Subset defined: CD45RA+ positively selected. As DNA, the CDR3 is TGTGCCAGCAGCTTTGACTCAAGCTCCTACAATGAGCAGTTCTTC. Its translation is CASSFDSSSYNEQFF.